This TCR beta chain emerged from a study of monozygotic twins with inflammatory bowel disease. From the 5' RACE reads, TCRdb lists one entry per CDR3 protein and no DNA. The sample holds fewer than 550,000 distinct CDR3 sequences. Germline V lookup: CDR1 ENHRY, CDR2 SYGVKD. The CDR3 runs 13 residues. The chain joins TRBV10-3 to TRBJ1-1; absent DNA, TCRdb's TRBD1 call cannot be checked. The sample was blood. The receptor was derived from a human donor with ulcerative colitis or Crohn's disease, or a healthy co-twin of an affected twin (not recorded which). CDR3 amino acids: CAITDSMNTEAFF.